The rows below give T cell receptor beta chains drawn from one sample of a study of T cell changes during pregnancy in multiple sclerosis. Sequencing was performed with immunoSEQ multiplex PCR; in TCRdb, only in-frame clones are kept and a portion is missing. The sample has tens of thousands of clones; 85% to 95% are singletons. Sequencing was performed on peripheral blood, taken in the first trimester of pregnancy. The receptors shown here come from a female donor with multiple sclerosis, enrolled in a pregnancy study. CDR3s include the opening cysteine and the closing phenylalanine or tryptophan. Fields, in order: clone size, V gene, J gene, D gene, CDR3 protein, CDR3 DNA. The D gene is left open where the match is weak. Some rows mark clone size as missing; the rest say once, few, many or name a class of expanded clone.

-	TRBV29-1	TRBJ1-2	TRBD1	CSVVGGPYGYTF	TGCAGCGTTGTAGGGGGCCCCTATGGCTACACCTTC
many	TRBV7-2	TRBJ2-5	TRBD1	CASSLVDRGGETQYF	TGTGCCAGCAGCTTAGTGGACAGGGGTGGGGAGACCCAGTACTTC
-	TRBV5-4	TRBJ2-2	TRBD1	CASSHGGSGTGNTGELFF	TGTGCCAGCAGCCATGGGGGTTCCGGGACAGGGAACACCGGGGAGCTGTTTTTT
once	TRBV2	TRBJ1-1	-	CASSVSRGNTEAFF	TGTGCCAGCAGTGTAAGCAGGGGAAACACTGAAGCTTTCTTT
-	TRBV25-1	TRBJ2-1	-	CASSEARAPYNEQFF	TGTGCCAGCAGTGAGGCGAGGGCACCTTACAATGAGCAGTTCTTC
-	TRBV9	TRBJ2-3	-	CASSPRTASDTQYF	TGTGCCAGCAGCCCCCGGACAGCCTCAGATACGCAGTATTTT
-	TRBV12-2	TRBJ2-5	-	CASRLGTRGTGETQYF	TGTGCAAGTCGCTTAGGTACTCGGGGGACGGGAGAGACCCAGTACTTC
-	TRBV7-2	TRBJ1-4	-	CASSHRDGKLFF	TGTGCCAGCAGCCACAGGGACGGGAAACTGTTTTTT
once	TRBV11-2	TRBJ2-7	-	CASSLVLPGGSYEQYF	TGTGCCAGCAGCTTAGTCCTGCCGGGGGGCAGTTACGAGCAGTACTTC
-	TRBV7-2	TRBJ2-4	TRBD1	CASSTGGAAKNIQYF	TGTGCCAGCAGTACAGGGGGCGCGGCCAAAAACATTCAGTACTTC
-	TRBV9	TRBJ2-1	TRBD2	CASGPSGTSRDEQFF	TGTGCCAGCGGCCCCTCCGGGACTAGCCGGGATGAGCAGTTCTTC
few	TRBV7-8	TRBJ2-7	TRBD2	CASSFTSGGSSYEQYF	TGTGCCAGCAGCTTTACTAGCGGGGGAAGCTCCTACGAGCAGTACTTC
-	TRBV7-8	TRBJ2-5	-	CASSSDRVPYF	TGTGCCAGCAGCTCCGACAGAGTCCCGTACTTC
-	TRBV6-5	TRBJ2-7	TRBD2	CASSYTVAGAGDEQYF	TGTGCCAGCAGTTACACGGTAGCGGGGGCAGGTGACGAGCAGTACTTC
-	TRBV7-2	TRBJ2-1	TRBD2	CASSALAGGLKGEQFF	TGTGCCAGCAGTGCTCTAGCGGGGGGGCTGAAGGGTGAGCAGTTCTTC
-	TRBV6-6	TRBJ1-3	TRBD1	CASSRGQGGNTIYF	TGTGCCAGCAGCCGGGGACAGGGTGGAAACACCATATATTTT